What follows describes a single TCR beta chain. The sample comes from a study of technical replicates of blood from several donors. The data were produced by immunoSEQ multiplex PCR, yet TCRdb's version contains in-frame clones alone and is incomplete. The sample contains about 61,000 clones, more than 95% of which appear only once. The CDR3 loop spans 16 amino acids. Trimming left V 0 bases short and J 6 bases short, with 15 bases between. Germline CDR1 is LNHNV and CDR2 is YYDKDF (reference sequence). The chain joins TRBV15 to TRBJ2-1; D remains unclear. This receptor was taken from a human donor in good health. Material for sequencing was T cells isolated from PBMCs. CDR3 in amino acids: CATSRDLILRSNEQFF. The CDR3 nucleotides are TGTGCCACCAGCAGAGATCTAATACTCAGGTCCAATGAGCAGTTCTTC.